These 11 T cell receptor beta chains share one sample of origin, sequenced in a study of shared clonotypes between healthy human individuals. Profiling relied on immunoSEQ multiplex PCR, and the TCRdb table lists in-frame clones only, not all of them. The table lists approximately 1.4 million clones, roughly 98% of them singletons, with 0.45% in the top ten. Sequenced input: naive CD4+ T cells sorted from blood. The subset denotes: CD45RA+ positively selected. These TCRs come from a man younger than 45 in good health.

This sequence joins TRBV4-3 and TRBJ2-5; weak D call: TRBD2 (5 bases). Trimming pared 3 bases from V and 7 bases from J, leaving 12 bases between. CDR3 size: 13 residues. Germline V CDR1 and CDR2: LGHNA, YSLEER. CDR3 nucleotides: TGCGCCAGCAGCCAGGATCCCGGAGGGACCCAGTACTTC. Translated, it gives CASSQDPGGTQYF.

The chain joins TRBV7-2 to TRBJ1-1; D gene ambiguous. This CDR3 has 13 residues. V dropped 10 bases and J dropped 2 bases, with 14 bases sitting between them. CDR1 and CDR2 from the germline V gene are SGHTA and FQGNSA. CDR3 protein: CATDRGSNTEAFF. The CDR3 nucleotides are TGTGCCACCGACCGAGGGTCTAACACTGAAGCTTTCTTT. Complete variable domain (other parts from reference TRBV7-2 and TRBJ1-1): GAGVSQSPSNKVTEKGKDVELRCDPISGHTALYWYRQSLGQGLEFLIYFQGNSAPDKSGLPSDRFSAERTGGSVSTLTIQRTQQEDSAVYLCATDRGSNTEAFFGQGTRLTVV.

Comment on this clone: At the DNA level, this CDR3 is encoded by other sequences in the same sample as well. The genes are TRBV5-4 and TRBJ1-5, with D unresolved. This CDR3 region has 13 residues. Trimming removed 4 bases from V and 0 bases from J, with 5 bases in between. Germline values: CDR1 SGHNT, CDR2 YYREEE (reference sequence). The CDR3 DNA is TGTGCCAGCAGCCTAGATAGCAATCAGCCCCAGCATTTT. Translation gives CASSLDSNQPQHF.

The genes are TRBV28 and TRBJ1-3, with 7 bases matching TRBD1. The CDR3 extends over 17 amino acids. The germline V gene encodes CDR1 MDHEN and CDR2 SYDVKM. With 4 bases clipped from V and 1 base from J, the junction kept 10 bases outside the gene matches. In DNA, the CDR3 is TGTGCCAGCAGTTCCCATACAGGGGTTCCGTCTGGAAACACCATATATTTT. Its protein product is CASSSHTGVPSGNTIYF.

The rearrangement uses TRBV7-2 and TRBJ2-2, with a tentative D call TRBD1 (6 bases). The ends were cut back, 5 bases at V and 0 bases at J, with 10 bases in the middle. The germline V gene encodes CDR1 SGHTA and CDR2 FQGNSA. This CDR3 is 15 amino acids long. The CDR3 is CASSPRTANTGELFF. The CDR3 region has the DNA TGTGCCAGCAGCCCAAGGACAGCGAACACCGGGGAGCTGTTTTTT.

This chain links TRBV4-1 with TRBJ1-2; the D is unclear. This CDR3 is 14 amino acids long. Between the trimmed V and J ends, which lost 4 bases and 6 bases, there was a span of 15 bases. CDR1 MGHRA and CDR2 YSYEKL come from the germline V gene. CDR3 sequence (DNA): TGCGCCAGCAGCCTGCCCGGGTCCAGAGATGGCTACACCTTC. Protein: CASSLPGSRDGYTF.

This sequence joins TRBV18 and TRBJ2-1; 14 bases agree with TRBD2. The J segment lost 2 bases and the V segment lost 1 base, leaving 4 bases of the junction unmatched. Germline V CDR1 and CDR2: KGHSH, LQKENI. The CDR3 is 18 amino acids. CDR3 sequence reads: CASSPLGTSGSPYNEQFF. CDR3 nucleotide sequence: TGTGCCAGCTCACCACTGGGGACTAGCGGGAGTCCCTACAATGAGCAGTTCTTC.

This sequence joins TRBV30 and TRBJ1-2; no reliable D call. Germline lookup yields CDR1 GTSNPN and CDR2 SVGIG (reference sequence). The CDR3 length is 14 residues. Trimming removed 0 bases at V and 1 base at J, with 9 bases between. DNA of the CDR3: TGTGCCTGGAGTGTAAAGGAGATTAACTATGGCTACACCTTC. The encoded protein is CAWSVKEINYGYTF.

The CDR3 bases are TGTGCCAGCAGGACGCGGGACACCTCGTACTTC. Amino acids: CASRTRDTSYF. The gene calls are TRBV6-1 and TRBJ2-7; D might be TRBD1 or TRBD2, each matching 6 bases. From germline, CDR1 is MNHNS and CDR2 SASEGT. The CDR3 sequence is 11 residues long. Trimming removed 6 bases from V and 12 bases from J, with 15 bases in between.

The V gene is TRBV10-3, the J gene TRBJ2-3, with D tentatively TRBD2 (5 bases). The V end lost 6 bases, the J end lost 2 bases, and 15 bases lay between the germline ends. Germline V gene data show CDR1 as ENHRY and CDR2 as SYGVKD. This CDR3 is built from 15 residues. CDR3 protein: CAIRDREAATDTQYF. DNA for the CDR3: TGTGCCATCAGGGACCGCGAAGCGGCCACAGATACGCAGTATTTT.

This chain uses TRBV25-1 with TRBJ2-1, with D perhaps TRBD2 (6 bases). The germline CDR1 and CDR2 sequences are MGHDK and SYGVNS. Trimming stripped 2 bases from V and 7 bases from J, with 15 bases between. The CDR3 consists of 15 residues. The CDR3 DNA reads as TGTGCCAGCAGTGAAATGTTAGCGGCGGTGAATGAGCAGTTCTTC. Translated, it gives CASSEMLAAVNEQFF.